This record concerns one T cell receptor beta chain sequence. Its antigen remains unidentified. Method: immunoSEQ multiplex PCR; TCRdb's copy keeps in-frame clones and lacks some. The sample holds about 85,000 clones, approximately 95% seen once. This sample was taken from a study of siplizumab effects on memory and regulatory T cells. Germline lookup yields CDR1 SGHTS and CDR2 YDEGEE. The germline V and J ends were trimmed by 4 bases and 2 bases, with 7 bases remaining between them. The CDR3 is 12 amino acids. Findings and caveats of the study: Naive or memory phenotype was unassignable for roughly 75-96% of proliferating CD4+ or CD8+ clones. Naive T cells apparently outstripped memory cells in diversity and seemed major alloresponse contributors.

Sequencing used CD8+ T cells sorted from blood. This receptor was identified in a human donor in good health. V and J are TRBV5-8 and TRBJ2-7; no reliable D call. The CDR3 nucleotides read TGTGCCAGCAGCCCGATCACCTACGAGCAGTACTTC. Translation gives CASSPITYEQYF.